Listed here is a single TCR beta chain. Using immunoSEQ multiplex PCR, the repertoire was profiled, and TCRdb retains in-frame clones only, with some absent. The sample yields some 1,600,000 clones, around 98% seen once. The sample originates from a study of shared clonotypes between healthy human individuals. V lost 2 bases, J lost 2 bases, and 9 bases stayed unmatched. This CDR3 is built from 16 residues. The germline V gene has CDR1 MNHNS and CDR2 SASEGT. This sequence originates from a man in his thirties or forties in good health. Specimen: naive CD4+ T cells sorted from blood. The subset denotes: CD45RA+ positively selected. J is TRBJ2-7 and V is TRBV6-1; 7 nucleotides match TRBD1. The CDR3 here is CASSEMRQGQPYEQYF. CDR3 sequence (DNA): TGTGCCAGCAGTGAAATGCGTCAGGGACAGCCCTACGAGCAGTACTTC.